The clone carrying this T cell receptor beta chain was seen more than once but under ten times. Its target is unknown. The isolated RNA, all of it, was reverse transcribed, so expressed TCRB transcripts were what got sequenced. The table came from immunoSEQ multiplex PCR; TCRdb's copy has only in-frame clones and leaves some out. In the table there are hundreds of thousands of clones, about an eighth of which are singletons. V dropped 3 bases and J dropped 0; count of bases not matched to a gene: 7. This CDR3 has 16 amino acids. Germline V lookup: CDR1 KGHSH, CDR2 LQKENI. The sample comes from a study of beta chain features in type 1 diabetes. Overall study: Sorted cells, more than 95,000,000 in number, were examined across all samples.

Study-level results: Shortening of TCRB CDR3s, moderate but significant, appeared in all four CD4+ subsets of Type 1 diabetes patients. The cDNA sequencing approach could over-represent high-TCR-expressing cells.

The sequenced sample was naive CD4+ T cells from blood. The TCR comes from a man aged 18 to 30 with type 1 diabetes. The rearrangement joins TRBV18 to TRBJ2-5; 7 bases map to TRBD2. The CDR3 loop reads CASSPAGLRYQETQYF. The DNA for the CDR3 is TGTGCCAGCTCACCTGCGGGACTACGGTACCAAGAGACCCAGTACTTC.